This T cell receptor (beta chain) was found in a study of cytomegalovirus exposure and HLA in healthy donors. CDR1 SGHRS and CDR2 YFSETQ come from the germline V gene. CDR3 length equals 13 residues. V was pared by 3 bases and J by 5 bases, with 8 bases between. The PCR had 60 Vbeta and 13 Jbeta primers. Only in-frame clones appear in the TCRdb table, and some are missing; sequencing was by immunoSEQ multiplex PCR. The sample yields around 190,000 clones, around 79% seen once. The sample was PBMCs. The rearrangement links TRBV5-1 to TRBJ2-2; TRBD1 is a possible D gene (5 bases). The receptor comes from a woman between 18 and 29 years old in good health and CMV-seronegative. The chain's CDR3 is CASSSGQTGELFF. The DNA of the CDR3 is TGCGCCAGCAGCTCCGGACAAACCGGGGAGCTGTTTTTT.